These 5 T cell receptor beta chains were all obtained from the same sample, sequenced in a study of cytomegalovirus exposure and HLA in healthy donors. It was with 60 Vbeta and 13 Jbeta primers that the PCR ran. Measured with immunoSEQ multiplex PCR; TCRdb has only the in-frame clones, and not every one. The table has 130,000 to 150,000 clones, roughly 80% seen once. The specimen sequenced was PBMCs. These receptors were obtained from a woman between 35 and 50 years old in good health and CMV-seronegative.

This clone was observed a handful of times. V is TRBV5-1 and J is TRBJ1-6; D is unresolved. V gave up 1 base and J gave up 10 bases, with 12 bases separating them. Germline V gene sequence: CDR1 SGHRS, CDR2 YFSETQ. The CDR3 covers 14 residues. Here the CDR3 reads CASSLTESGSPLHF. Here the CDR3 DNA reads TGCGCCAGCAGCTTGACAGAATCGGGATCACCCCTCCACTTT.

This clone has only a few counts. The chain links TRBV6-5 to TRBJ2-5; D gene uncertain. This CDR3 is built from 16 residues. Looked up from germline, CDR1 is MNHEY and CDR2 is SVGAGI. V dropped 0 bases and J dropped 5 bases, with 16 bases sitting between them. The CDR3: CASSYSGRLTGETQYF. The DNA of the CDR3 is TGTGCCAGCAGTTACTCGGGCAGGCTTACTGGGGAGACCCAGTACTTC.

This clone was observed a single time. The chain joins TRBV5-6 to TRBJ2-1, with D tentatively TRBD1 (5 bases). The germline V gene has CDR1 SGHDT and CDR2 YYEEEE. V shed 0 bases and J shed 6 bases, with 13 bases lying between them. The CDR3 totals 15 residues. The CDR3 protein is CASSLGQGPANEQFF. DNA of the CDR3: TGTGCCAGCAGCTTGGGGCAGGGCCCCGCCAATGAGCAGTTCTTC. The variable domain in full, completed from reference TRBV5-6 and TRBJ2-1, reads DAGVTQSPTHLIKTRGQQVTLRCSPKSGHDTVSWYQQALGQGPQFIFQYYEEEERQRGNFPDRFSGHQFPNYSSELNVNALLLGDSALYLCASSLGQGPANEQFFGPGTRLTVL.

The rearrangement uses TRBV7-8 and TRBJ1-1; a possible D gene is TRBD1 (5 bases). Germline V gives CDR1 SGHVS, CDR2 FQNEAQ. V shed 1 base and J shed 1 base, with 7 bases lying between them. CDR3 length: 14 residues. The CDR3 sequence: CASSLVGGNTEAFF. CDR3 DNA: TGTGCCAGCAGCTTAGTCGGGGGGAACACTGAAGCTTTCTTT.

The V gene is TRBV18, the J gene TRBJ2-3; 8 bases match TRBD1. The CDR3 contains 16 residues. The germline V gene has CDR1 KGHSH and CDR2 LQKENI. The trim removed 0 bases at V and 3 bases at J, leaving 5 bases unmatched. For the CDR3, the DNA is TGTGCCAGCTCACCACCGGGACAGGTGGGAACAGATACGCAGTATTTT. This sequence encodes CASSPPGQVGTDTQYF. Combining the CDR3 with reference TRBV18 and TRBJ2-3 gives the whole variable domain NAGVMQNPRHLVRRRGQEARLRCSPMKGHSHVYWYRQLPEEGLKFMVYLQKENIIDESGMPKERFSAEFPKEGPSILRIQQVVRGDSAAYFCASSPPGQVGTDTQYFGPGTRLTVL.